Listed here are 29 T cell receptor beta chains from one sample, sequenced in a study of T-cell reconstitution after alpha-beta-depleted transplantation in children. Preparation of the TCRbeta library involved a method that used unique molecular identifiers. TCRdb independently ran MiXCR on the PCR reads; one entry per CDR3 protein. The sample lists about 980,000 distinct CDR3 sequences; about 29% were seen once. The material sequenced was PBMCs, mostly from graft donor cells, taken 360 days after TCRalphabeta/CD19-depleted stem cell transplant. The receptors derive from a boy under two years old who had a stem cell transplant for SCID, so the T cells may come from the graft donor.

The rearrangement links TRBV20-1 to TRBJ2-1; 12 bases map to TRBD2. V dropped 6 bases and J dropped 5; count of bases not matched to a gene: 8. This CDR3 region has 15 residues. Germline V gives CDR1 DFQATT, CDR2 SNEGSKA (reference sequence). The CDR3 loop reads CSAQVGLAGNNEQFF. DNA for the CDR3: TGCAGTGCGCAAGTAGGACTAGCGGGGAACAATGAGCAGTTCTTC.

This clonotype occurred a few times. The chain joins TRBV10-3 to TRBJ1-2; D is unclear. The CDR3 runs 13 residues. V shed 11 bases and J shed 7 bases, with 20 bases lying between them. Germline-derived CDR1 and CDR2 are ENHRY and SYGVKD. Here the CDR3 reads CAASFGGLLGYTF. DNA of the CDR3: TGTGCCGCCTCTTTCGGAGGGTTACTTGGCTACACCTTC.

In its sample, this clonotype was seen a few times. The V and J genes are TRBV3-1 and TRBJ2-2, with TRBD2 matching 13 bases. Germline-derived CDR1 and CDR2 are LGHDT and YNNKEL (reference sequence). V lost 5 bases, J lost 6 bases, and 3 bases stayed unmatched. The CDR3 length is 15 residues. DNA for the CDR3: TGTGCCAGCAGCGCACTAGCGGGGGGGCCCGGGGAGCTGTTTTTT. Translating it yields CASSALAGGPGELFF.

This clonotype came up a few times. The chain couples TRBV9 to TRBJ2-1; 10 positions match TRBD1. The V gene's germline CDR1 is SGDLS and CDR2 YYNGEE. Trimming cost V 2 bases and J 15 bases; bases outside gene matches: 14. The length of the CDR3 is 15 residues. The CDR3 DNA reads TGTGCCAGCAGCGTGAGGGACAGGGGTTGGAGTCGCCTGTTCTTC. This translates into CASSVRDRGWSRLFF.

This clonotype occurred a few times. J is TRBJ2-3 and V is TRBV11-2; D may be TRBD1 (6 bases). The CDR3 length is 15 residues. Trimming removed 4 bases from V and 6 bases from J, with 17 bases in between. Per germline, CDR1 SGHAT and CDR2 FQNNGV. The CDR3 here is CASSSLGGPGDTQYF. CDR3 coding DNA: TGTGCCAGCAGCTCCCTAGGGGGACCGGGGGATACGCAGTATTTT. Based on the CDR3 plus reference TRBV11-2 and TRBJ2-3, the full variable domain is EAGVAQSPRYKIIEKRQSVAFWCNPISGHATLYWYQQILGQGPKLLIQFQNNGVVDDSQLPKDRFSAERLKGVDSTLKIQPAKLEDSAVYLCASSSLGGPGDTQYFGPGTRLTVL.

This clonotype was counted only a few times. The chain employs TRBV12-3 or TRBV12-4 and TRBJ1-2; D gene uncertain. V dropped 2 bases and J dropped 4 bases, with 14 bases sitting between them. CDR3 length: 15 amino acids. This CDR3 reads CASSLRETQSYGYTF. For the CDR3, the DNA is TGTGCCAGCAGTTTAAGGGAGACGCAGTCCTATGGCTACACCTTC.

The genes are TRBV12-3 or TRBV12-4 and TRBJ2-3, with 12 bases matching TRBD2. The ends lost 4 bases at V and 1 base at J; junction bases unmatched: 6. The CDR3 extends over 17 amino acids. CDR3 in DNA: TGTGCCAGCAGTTGGGGCCGACTAGCGGGGGGCACAGATACGCAGTATTTT. It translates to CASSWGRLAGGTDTQYF.

The chain employs TRBV7-2 and TRBJ1-1, with D possibly matching TRBD1 (5 bases). The CDR3 consists of 12 residues. V lost 1 base and J 7 bases, leaving 7 bases between the germline ends. Germline V gene lookup returns CDR1 SGHTA and CDR2 FQGNSA. The CDR3: CASSLDRFEAFF. The CDR3 DNA sequence: TGTGCCAGCAGCTTAGACAGGTTTGAAGCTTTCTTT.

The chain employs TRBV19 and TRBJ1-2; 7 bases agree with TRBD1. Germline V gene data show CDR1 as LNHDA and CDR2 as SQIVND (reference sequence). The CDR3 is 14 amino acids. J gave up 6 bases and V 7 bases, and 11 bases lay outside the gene matches. The CDR3 reads CASKTGRGKDGYTF. In DNA, the CDR3 is TGTGCCAGTAAAACCGGCAGGGGGAAGGATGGCTACACCTTC.

The chain employs TRBV29-1 and TRBJ1-2; TRBD1 agrees at 7 bases. The CDR3 spans 12 residues. CDR1 is SQVTM, CDR2 ANQGSEA, per germline. Trimming removed 2 bases from V and 6 bases from J; junction bases left unmatched: 3. The CDR3 DNA sequence: TGCAGCGTTGAACGACAGGGAGATGGCTACACCTTC. Encoded protein: CSVERQGDGYTF.

This clonotype was seen a handful of times. V usage is TRBV28 and J usage is TRBJ2-1; a possible D gene is TRBD2 (6 bases). V shed 7 bases and J shed 4 bases, with 23 bases lying between them. The CDR3 totals 17 residues. Germline loops: CDR1 MDHEN, CDR2 SYDVKM. The CDR3: CASKLAPLGSRYNEQFF. For the CDR3, the DNA is TGTGCCAGCAAACTAGCCCCCTTGGGGAGCCGATACAATGAGCAGTTCTTC.

This chain connects TRBV20-1 to TRBJ1-5; D is ambiguous. Trimming shortened V by 5 bases and J by 6 bases, and 11 bases separated the two germline ends. The CDR3 contains 12 residues. Per germline, CDR1 DFQATT and CDR2 SNEGSKA (reference sequence). The CDR3 spells CSALPRGQPQHF. CDR3 nucleotides: TGCAGTGCTCTACCCCGGGGTCAGCCCCAGCATTTT.

This clonotype was detected once. The chain links TRBV29-1 to TRBJ2-7, with TRBD1 matching over 8 bases. The CDR3 length is 14 residues. The germline V gene has CDR1 SQVTM and CDR2 ANQGSEA. After removal of 4 bases from V and 2 bases from J, the junction contained 7 bases not matched to a gene. For the CDR3, the DNA is TGCAGCGTTGCTACGGACAGGGCGCCCTACGAGCAGTACTTC. Protein sequence: CSVATDRAPYEQYF.

This clonotype has a single count. The chain combines TRBV7-9 with TRBJ2-7; 10 bases are a match to TRBD1. Looked up from germline, CDR1 is SEHNR and CDR2 is FQNEAQ (reference sequence). The junction had 8 bases not matched to a gene; V was cut back by 5 bases and J by 4 bases. The CDR3 sequence is 15 residues long. CDR3: CASSQQTGGGYEQYF. The CDR3 DNA sequence: TGTGCCAGCAGCCAACAGACAGGGGGCGGTTACGAGCAGTACTTC.

This clonotype was counted only a few times. The V gene is TRBV12-3 or TRBV12-4, the J gene TRBJ2-7, with D perhaps TRBD1 (5 bases). The CDR3 is 14 residues long. V shed 5 bases and J shed 2 bases, with 13 bases lying between them. In nucleotides, the CDR3 is TGTGCCAGCAGTCCCCGGACACCCACCTACGAGCAGTACTTC. This encodes CASSPRTPTYEQYF.

V is TRBV4-1 and J is TRBJ2-1, with TRBD2 as a possible D gene (7 bases). The ends were cut back, 3 bases at V and 0 bases at J, with 9 bases in the middle. Germline V lookup: CDR1 MGHRA, CDR2 YSYEKL. This CDR3 is 15 amino acids long. The CDR3 spells CASSQRGRSYNEQFF. The CDR3 nucleotides read TGCGCCAGCAGCCAGCGGGGGCGCTCCTACAATGAGCAGTTCTTC.

This chain connects TRBV6-2 or TRBV6-3 to TRBJ2-3; D is unclear. This CDR3 has 14 amino acids. Per germline, CDR1 MNHEY and CDR2 SVGEGT. V was trimmed by 0 bases and J by 2 bases, leaving 6 bases between them. The CDR3 region is CASSYSSNTDTQYF. CDR3 sequence (DNA): TGTGCCAGCAGTTACTCGAGCAACACAGATACGCAGTATTTT.

This clonotype has a handful of counts. The gene calls are TRBV7-2 and TRBJ2-7; D is perhaps TRBD2 (6 bases). V was shortened by 0 bases and J by 6 bases, with 15 bases between the two germline ends. The CDR3 runs to 15 residues. CDR1 is SGHTA, CDR2 FQGNSA, per germline. CDR3 loop: CASSLAPGTGAEQYF. CDR3 DNA: TGTGCCAGCAGCTTAGCCCCCGGGACTGGGGCCGAGCAGTACTTC.

The chain joins TRBV28 to TRBJ2-3; D uncertain. The CDR3 has 14 amino acids. V lost 6 bases, J lost 4 bases, and 14 bases lay in between. Per the germline V gene, CDR1 is MDHEN and CDR2 is SYDVKM. This CDR3 reads CASRVASEADTQYF. In DNA form, the CDR3 reads TGTGCCAGCAGAGTTGCCTCGGAAGCAGATACGCAGTATTTT. The whole variable domain, filled in from reference TRBV28 and TRBJ2-3, reads DVKVTQSSRYLVKRTGEKVFLECVQDMDHENMFWYRQDPGLGLRLIYFSYDVKMKEKGDIPEGYSVSREKKERFSLILESASTNQTSMYLCASRVASEADTQYFGPGTRLTVL.

This clonotype appeared a few times. The V gene is TRBV5-6, the J gene TRBJ1-2; D is undetermined. The CDR3 is made up of 14 amino acids. V was cut by 3 bases and J by 4 bases, with 13 bases left in between. Germline-derived CDR1 and CDR2 are SGHDT and YYEEEE. CDR3 sequence reads: CASSSTRAIYGYTF. In DNA form, the CDR3 reads TGTGCCAGCAGCTCTACTAGGGCCATCTATGGCTACACCTTC.

The CDR3 loop is CASRARDRGLNQPQHF. In nucleotides, the CDR3 is TGTGCCAGTAGGGCCAGGGACAGGGGGCTTAATCAGCCCCAGCATTTT. This sequence joins TRBV19 and TRBJ1-5, with TRBD1 matching over 12 bases. Germline-derived CDR1 and CDR2 are LNHDA and SQIVND (reference sequence). This CDR3 comprises 16 residues. V shed 6 bases and J 4 bases; nucleotides not matched to a gene: 7. The complete variable domain, with remaining parts taken from reference TRBV19 and TRBJ1-5, reads DGGITQSPKYLFRKEGQNVTLSCEQNLNHDAMYWYRQDPGQGLRLIYYSQIVNDFQKGDIAEGYSVSREKKESFPLTVTSAQKNPTAFYLCASRARDRGLNQPQHFGDGTRLSIL.

This clonotype was seen a handful of times. This chain uses TRBV20-1 with TRBJ2-7; 10 positions agree with TRBD2. The V and J ends lost 5 bases and 0 bases, in that order; junction bases with no gene match: 4. CDR3 length equals 14 residues. Germline lookup yields CDR1 DFQATT and CDR2 SNEGSKA (reference sequence). The CDR3 DNA reads as TGCAGTGCTGCTAGCGGGGGACACTCCTACGAGCAGTACTTC. Protein product: CSAASGGHSYEQYF.

The rearrangement uses TRBV20-1 and TRBJ1-5; 8 positions match TRBD1. CDR3 length: 14 residues. After removal of 5 bases from V and 3 bases from J, the junction contained 6 bases not matched to a gene. Germline V gene sequence: CDR1 DFQATT, CDR2 SNEGSKA (reference sequence). CDR3: CSAVQGGHNQPQHF. The CDR3 bases are TGCAGTGCTGTACAGGGGGGTCACAATCAGCCCCAGCATTTT.

The chain recombines TRBV5-1 with TRBJ1-1; 9 nucleotides agree with TRBD1. Per the germline V gene, CDR1 is SGHRS and CDR2 is YFSETQ. This CDR3 contains 15 residues. The ends lost 3 bases at V and 4 bases at J; junction bases unmatched: 7. CDR3 protein: CASSWWGQGGTEAFF. As DNA, the CDR3 is TGCGCCAGCAGCTGGTGGGGACAGGGCGGCACTGAAGCTTTCTTT. The variable domain in full, completed from reference TRBV5-1 and TRBJ1-1, reads KAGVTQTPRYLIKTRGQQVTLSCSPISGHRSVSWYQQTPGQGLQFLFEYFSETQRNKGNFPGRFSGRQFSNSRSEMNVSTLELGDSALYLCASSWWGQGGTEAFFGQGTRLTVV.

This clonotype came up once. This may come from a read error, since a much larger clone is one base off. The chain has TRBV9 and TRBJ2-3, with D unresolved. Trimming shortened V by 0 bases and J by 3 bases, and 5 bases separated the two germline ends. Germline loops: CDR1 SGDLS, CDR2 YYNGEE. The CDR3 has 13 residues. CDR3 DNA: TGTGCCAGCAGCGTAGGGATTACAGATACGCAGTATTTT. Translation gives CASSVGITDTQYF.

The rearrangement uses TRBV2 and TRBJ2-1; 11 bases are shared with TRBD2. V lost 3 bases to trimming and J lost 4 bases; unmatched junction nucleotides: 5. Germline CDR1 reads SNHLY; CDR2 reads FYNNEI. The CDR3 spans 16 residues. The CDR3 spells CASSDQLAGEYNEQFF. DNA of the CDR3: TGTGCCAGCAGTGACCAACTAGCGGGGGAGTACAATGAGCAGTTCTTC.

This clonotype has more than one count but fewer than ten. The genes are TRBV5-1 and TRBJ2-3, with 11 nucleotides matching TRBD1. The CDR3 extends over 16 amino acids. V dropped 2 bases and J dropped 1; count of bases not matched to a gene: 3. CDR1 SGHRS and CDR2 YFSETQ come from the germline V gene. CDR3 region: CASSFGTGGGTDTQYF. The CDR3 nucleotides are TGCGCCAGCAGCTTCGGGACAGGGGGAGGCACAGATACGCAGTATTTT.

A few counts support this clonotype. This chain uses TRBV12-3 or TRBV12-4 with TRBJ1-3; D is unresolved. CDR3 length equals 14 residues. Trimming removed 3 bases from V and 0 bases from J, with 6 bases in between. The CDR3 sequence: CASSFLRSGNTIYF. In DNA, the CDR3 is TGTGCCAGCAGTTTTTTGCGCTCTGGAAACACCATATATTTT.

CDR3 nucleotides: TGTGCCAGCTCACAGGCGGACCGGTCACCCCTCCACTTT. This encodes CASSQADRSPLHF. This chain connects TRBV18 to TRBJ1-6; D is undetermined. V lost 4 bases to trimming and J lost 10 bases, with 11 bases between them. Germline CDR1 is KGHSH and CDR2 is LQKENI. This CDR3 has 13 residues.